What follows are 13 T cell receptor beta chains derived from one specimen sequenced in a study of memory CD8 T cells in hepatitis C reinfection (dated by TCRdb to the late 2010s). Reading the label with the study, this specimen's time point is: late/post reinfection, 12 to 24 weeks after detection. Sorted cells were sequenced directly ex vivo, without in vitro expansion prior to TCR sequencing. Library construction relied on the immunoSEQ multiplex PCR assay. TCRdb carries this immuneACCESS record with in-frame sequences only. Its versions omit some clonotypes, under half of them owing to an unresolved V gene in the studies checked, with the rest unexplained. Within this sample are just over 45,000 clones, with about 91% of them counted one time only. Roughly 0.7% of the sample belongs to the ten largest clones. Sequenced material: naive CD8+ T cells sorted from blood. Sample cell subset or site, as interpreted from the label and publication: total naive CD8+CD45RO- T cells. These receptors were taken from a man aged 18 to 35 with hepatitis C virus infection.

The chain joins TRBV9 to TRBJ2-5; 14 nucleotides line up with TRBD2. The length of the CDR3 is 16 residues. Germline values: CDR1 SGDLS, CDR2 YYNGEE. The ends lost 3 bases at V and 7 bases at J; junction bases unmatched: 8. CDR3 residues: CASSAGTSGSRRTQYF. Written as DNA, the CDR3 is TGTGCCAGCAGCGCAGGGACTAGCGGGAGTAGGAGGACCCAGTACTTC. The complete variable domain, with remaining parts taken from reference TRBV9 and TRBJ2-5, reads DSGVTQTPKHLITATGQRVTLRCSPRSGDLSVYWYQQSLDQGLQFLIQYYNGEERAKGNILERFSAQQFPDLHSELNLSSLELGDSALYFCASSAGTSGSRRTQYFGPGTRLLVL.

This clone was detected a few times. The rearrangement uses TRBV2 and TRBJ1-1, with D possibly being TRBD1 (5 bases). The CDR3 sequence is 15 residues long. Germline lookup yields CDR1 SNHLY and CDR2 FYNNEI. Trimming cost V 4 bases and J 1 base, with 13 bases left between them. The DNA for the CDR3 is TGTGCCAGCAGTGTTAGGTCTAGGGGGAACACTGAAGCTTTCTTT. It codes for CASSVRSRGNTEAFF.

The chain carries TRBV4-1 and TRBJ2-5; TRBD2 matches at 7 bases. CDR1 is MGHRA and CDR2 is YSYEKL in the germline V gene. This CDR3 spans 17 amino acids. The V and J ends lost 0 bases and 1 base, in that order; junction bases with no gene match: 8. In DNA, the CDR3 is TGCGCCAGCAGCCAAGATCCTGCGGGGGTGTTCCAAGAGACCCAGTACTTC. This encodes CASSQDPAGVFQETQYF.

V is TRBV19 and J is TRBJ1-5, with 10 bases lining up with TRBD1. V lost 7 bases and J lost 7; bases outside the gene matches: 4. The CDR3 has 13 amino acids. The germline CDR1 and CDR2 sequences are LNHDA and SQIVND (reference sequence). For the CDR3, the DNA is TGTGCCAGTACTTGGACAGGGGGACAGCCCCAGCATTTT. Encoded protein: CASTWTGGQPQHF. Together with reference TRBV19 and TRBJ1-5, the CDR3 gives the full variable domain: DGGITQSPKYLFRKEGQNVTLSCEQNLNHDAMYWYRQDPGQGLRLIYYSQIVNDFQKGDIAEGYSVSREKKESFPLTVTSAQKNPTAFYLCASTWTGGQPQHFGDGTRLSIL.

The chain employs TRBV21-1 and TRBJ1-3; the table calls TRBD1, which could not be checked here. TRBV21-1 is a recognized pseudogene. This CDR3 is built from 18 residues. CDR3 loop: CASSKEAAAFRGGNTIYF. CDR3 bases: TGTGCCAGCAGCAAAGAAGCGGCAGCCTTCAGGGGTGGAAACACCATATATTTT.

The chain links TRBV5-6 to TRBJ2-1; possible D gene TRBD2, 5 bases. This CDR3 has 13 residues. Germline CDR1 SGHDT, CDR2 YYEEEE. V lost 2 bases and J lost 3, with 6 bases in between. This chain's CDR3 is CASSFGDYNEQFF. CDR3 nucleotide sequence: TGTGCCAGCAGCTTCGGGGACTACAATGAGCAGTTCTTC.

This clone was seen a handful of times. J is TRBJ1-1 and V is TRBV5-6, with 7 positions matching TRBD1. Germline lookup yields CDR1 SGHDT and CDR2 YYEEEE. The CDR3 has 14 residues. V shed 0 bases, J shed 4 bases, and the junction held 3 bases outside the gene matches. The CDR3: CASSLGQGLTEAFF. In DNA, the CDR3 is TGTGCCAGCAGCTTGGGACAGGGCCTCACTGAAGCTTTCTTT.

The chain joins TRBV27 to TRBJ2-3; 9 bases map to TRBD1. This CDR3 spans 15 amino acids. Germline V gene data show CDR1 as MNHEY and CDR2 as SMNVEV (reference sequence). V lost 8 bases to trimming and J lost 2 bases; unmatched junction nucleotides: 8. This chain's CDR3 is CASYKRDRDTDTQYF. The CDR3 DNA reads TGTGCCAGCTACAAACGGGACAGGGACACAGATACGCAGTATTTT.

With regard to this clone: The sample holds other DNA sequences that translate to the same CDR3. The chain combines TRBV4-1 with TRBJ2-1; TRBD2 aligns across 7 bases. The CDR3 loop spans 15 amino acids. Germline CDR1 MGHRA, CDR2 YSYEKL. V was pared by 1 base and J by 0 bases, with 0 bases of the junction left unmatched. The CDR3 DNA reads TGCGCCAGCAGCCAAGTAGCGGGCTCCTACAATGAGCAGTTCTTC. This sequence encodes CASSQVAGSYNEQFF.

The count of this clone is one. The chain links TRBV28 to TRBJ2-7; D remains unclear. This CDR3 region has 11 residues. From germline, CDR1 is MDHEN and CDR2 SYDVKM. Trimming shortened V by 3 bases and J by 3 bases, and 3 bases separated the two germline ends. The CDR3 region has the DNA TGTGCCAGCAGTTTCAACTACGAGCAGTACTTC. As protein: CASSFNYEQYF.

The V gene is TRBV9, the J gene TRBJ2-2; the match to TRBD1 covers 8 bases. The V segment lost 0 bases and the J segment 7 bases; nucleotides outside the gene matches: 2. The CDR3 has 14 residues. Germline V CDR1 and CDR2: SGDLS, YYNGEE. Here the CDR3 reads CASSVAQGGGELFF. As DNA, the CDR3 is TGTGCCAGCAGCGTAGCACAGGGGGGCGGGGAGCTGTTTTTT.

The gene calls are TRBV30 and TRBJ2-6, with D tentatively TRBD1 (6 bases). CDR3 length: 14 amino acids. The V end lost 4 bases, the J end lost 2 bases, and 9 bases lay between the germline ends. Germline V gene lookup returns CDR1 GTSNPN and CDR2 SVGIG (reference sequence). For the CDR3, the DNA is TGTGCCTGGAATCCAGGGGCTGGGGCCAACGTCCTGACTTTC. It translates to CAWNPGAGANVLTF.

The rearrangement uses TRBV30 and TRBJ2-5; D unclear. In germline, CDR1 is GTSNPN, CDR2 SVGIG (reference sequence). V shed 0 bases and J shed 5 bases, with 10 bases lying between them. The CDR3 is 13 amino acids. The CDR3 region has the DNA TGTGCCTGGAGTGTACTATTAAGCGAGACCCAGTACTTC. This codes for CAWSVLLSETQYF.